This entry lists 23 T cell receptor beta chains sequenced from one sample in a study of shared T cell receptors in the human thymus. Profiling relied on immunoSEQ multiplex PCR, and the TCRdb table lists in-frame clones only, not all of them. The sample has approximately 660,000 clones, roughly 90% seen once; the top ten hold about 0.01%. The sample also formed part of further work on human thymus T cells.

Input material: thymocytes. The receptor source for this set is a boy younger than two with a congenital heart defect.

The chain carries TRBV6-5 and TRBJ1-5; D might be TRBD1 (6 bases). V was shortened by 6 bases and J by 2 bases, with 14 bases between the two germline ends. Germline assignment: CDR1 MNHEY and CDR2 SVGAGI. The CDR3 runs 15 residues. CDR3 coding DNA: TGTGCCAGCAGCCCCACAGGGTTAGGCAATCAGCCCCAGCATTTT. Amino acids: CASSPTGLGNQPQHF.

This clone appeared a single time. The V gene is TRBV15, the J gene TRBJ2-2, with 8 bases fitting TRBD1. The CDR3 totals 16 residues. After removal of 3 bases from V and 7 bases from J, the junction contained 10 bases not matched to a gene. Germline V gene lookup returns CDR1 LNHNV and CDR2 YYDKDF (reference sequence). The CDR3 is CATSRRTGQYYGELFF. The CDR3 nucleotides read TGTGCCACCAGCAGGAGGACAGGGCAGTATTACGGGGAGCTGTTTTTT.

In this sample, this clone turned up once. The chain links TRBV27 to TRBJ2-2, with D possibly being TRBD2 (5 bases). CDR1 is MNHEY and CDR2 is SMNVEV in the germline V gene (reference sequence). Trimming left V 6 bases short and J 1 base short, with 9 bases between. The CDR3 totals 14 residues. The CDR3 DNA follows: TGTGCCAGCAGAGCGAGCGGGAACACCGGGGAGCTGTTTTTT. Translation: CASRASGNTGELFF.

The V call is TRBV6-4, the J call TRBJ2-7; TRBD2 matches 7 bases. Looked up from germline, CDR1 is MRHNA and CDR2 is SNTAGT. The CDR3 consists of 12 residues. Trimming cost V 3 bases and J 4 bases; bases outside gene matches: 0. The CDR3 reads CASSERGYEQYF. CDR3 nucleotides: TGTGCCAGCAGTGAGCGGGGGTACGAGCAGTACTTC.

V gene TRBV30 combines with J gene TRBJ2-3; 9 nucleotides agree with TRBD2. Unmatched junction bases numbered 11, after V lost 1 base and J lost 6 bases. Germline lookup yields CDR1 GTSNPN and CDR2 SVGIG (reference sequence). The CDR3 length is 16 residues. CDR3 loop: CAWSELGGRARDTQYF. CDR3 bases: TGTGCCTGGAGTGAATTAGGCGGGAGGGCCCGGGATACGCAGTATTTT. Full variable domain (remainder filled in from reference TRBV30 and TRBJ2-3): SQTIHQWPATLVQPVGSPLSLECTVEGTSNPNLYWYRQAAGRGLQLLFYSVGIGQISSEVPQNLSASRPQDRQFILSSKKLLLSDSGFYLCAWSELGGRARDTQYFGPGTRLTVL.

The V gene is TRBV19, the J gene TRBJ2-2; TRBD1 might be the D (6 bases). This CDR3 is 14 amino acids long. CDR1 and CDR2 from the germline V gene are LNHDA and SQIVND (reference sequence). CDR3 DNA sequence: TGTGACATGGGGGCAACCGCGAACACCGGGGAGCTGTTTTTT. Translation gives CDMGATANTGELFF.

This clone was seen more than once but under ten times. The rearrangement joins TRBV27 to TRBJ1-4; 8 nucleotides line up with TRBD1. The CDR3 contains 18 residues. Germline V gene data show CDR1 as MNHEY and CDR2 as SMNVEV (reference sequence). The junction had 19 bases not matched to a gene; V was cut back by 6 bases and J by 7 bases. Here the CDR3 DNA reads TGTGCCAGCAGCTTCGGGTCCCTCCAGGGGGCAAAGGGTGAAAAACTGTTTTTT. Translating gives CASSFGSLQGAKGEKLFF. Complete variable domain (other parts from reference TRBV27 and TRBJ1-4): EAQVTQNPRYLITVTGKKLTVTCSQNMNHEYMSWYRQDPGLGLRQIYYSMNVEVTDKGDVPEGYKVSRKEKRNFPLILESPSPNQTSLYFCASSFGSLQGAKGEKLFFGSGTQLSVL.

CDR3 sequence: CASSLGGGYYEQYF. DNA of the CDR3: TGTGCCAGCAGCCTGGGTGGGGGCTACTACGAGCAGTACTTC. The chain carries TRBV27 and TRBJ2-7; weak D call: TRBD1 (6 bases). Germline CDR1 and CDR2: MNHEY and SMNVEV (reference sequence). V lost 6 bases and J lost 3, with 15 bases in between. The CDR3 covers 14 residues.

The rearrangement uses TRBV5-6 and TRBJ2-5; TRBD1 matches 10 bases. This CDR3 is built from 15 residues. V lost 3 bases, J lost 4 bases, and 6 bases stayed unmatched. CDR1 and CDR2 (germline): SGHDT, YYEEEE. The CDR3 region is CASSCTTGGRETQYF. For the CDR3, the DNA is TGTGCCAGCAGCTGCACGACAGGGGGCAGAGAGACCCAGTACTTC.

V gene TRBV7-6 combines with J gene TRBJ2-1; D is possibly TRBD2 (6 bases). Germline CDR1 reads SGHVS; CDR2 reads FNYEAQ. This CDR3 comprises 13 residues. The V end lost 11 bases, the J end lost 3 bases, and 14 bases lay between the germline ends. The CDR3 loop reads CAVDGDFYNEQFF. CDR3 sequence (DNA): TGTGCCGTGGATGGGGACTTCTACAATGAGCAGTTCTTC.

The chain uses TRBV20-1 and TRBJ2-5; D is unresolved. The better agreement between TRBJ2-7 and the DNA end casts doubt on the J call. The CDR3 totals 10 residues. Germline values: CDR1 DFQATT, CDR2 SNEGSKA (reference sequence). The CDR3 is CSVADYEQYF. The CDR3, as DNA: TGCAGTGTTGCGGACTACGAGCAGTACTTC.

The rearrangement joins TRBV27 to TRBJ1-2; possible D gene TRBD1, 6 bases. Germline-derived CDR1 and CDR2 are MNHEY and SMNVEV (reference sequence). Deletions cut 3 bases from V and 4 bases from J, with 15 bases between. The CDR3 has 15 residues. CDR3 in amino acids: CASSLRAGDIYGYTF. The DNA for the CDR3 is TGTGCCAGCAGTTTGCGGGCAGGGGATATCTATGGCTACACCTTC.

CDR3 protein: CASSSHTSGMVWETQYF. CDR3 nucleotide sequence: TGTGCCAGCAGTTCCCATACTAGCGGGATGGTTTGGGAGACCCAGTACTTC. V is TRBV7-2 and J is TRBJ2-5; TRBD2 matches at 10 bases. Germline V gives CDR1 SGHTA, CDR2 FQGNSA. The junction had 15 bases not matched to a gene; V was cut back by 6 bases and J by 5 bases. There are 17 residues in the CDR3. Based on the CDR3 plus reference TRBV7-2 and TRBJ2-5, the full variable domain is GAGVSQSPSNKVTEKGKDVELRCDPISGHTALYWYRQSLGQGLEFLIYFQGNSAPDKSGLPSDRFSAERTGGSVSTLTIQRTQQEDSAVYLCASSSHTSGMVWETQYFGPGTRLLVL.

The sample holds one count of this clone. The chain recombines TRBV27 with TRBJ2-1, with 12 bases lining up with TRBD2. Germline assignment: CDR1 MNHEY and CDR2 SMNVEV (reference sequence). This CDR3 has 17 amino acids. With 2 bases clipped from V and 6 bases from J, the junction kept 8 bases outside the gene matches. The CDR3 sequence is CASSLGDGLAGFNEQFF. CDR3 sequence (DNA): TGTGCCAGCAGTTTAGGGGACGGACTAGCGGGATTCAATGAGCAGTTCTTC.

The CDR3 loop reads CASSFRQADGYTF. CDR3 DNA: TGTGCCAGCAGTTTCCGACAGGCAGATGGCTACACCTTC. The chain links TRBV27 to TRBJ1-2, with D possibly TRBD1 on 6 matching bases. Germline values: CDR1 MNHEY, CDR2 SMNVEV (reference sequence). CDR3 length: 13 residues. Trimming took off 3 bases at V and 6 bases at J, with 11 bases between the two ends.

J is TRBJ1-3 and V is TRBV25-1, with 7 bases fitting TRBD1. Trimming at V came to 4 bases and at J to 0 bases, leaving 6 bases not matched to a gene. This CDR3 is built from 16 residues. Germline V gene lookup returns CDR1 MGHDK and CDR2 SYGVNS. CDR3 nucleotide sequence: TGTGCCAGCAGTGGACCCGGGACAGTCTCTGGAAACACCATATATTTT. It yields the protein CASSGPGTVSGNTIYF.

The CDR3 sequence is CASSALNEKLFF. CDR3 bases: TGTGCCAGCAGTGCCTTAAATGAAAAACTGTTTTTT. V gene TRBV2 combines with J gene TRBJ1-4; D unclear. The V gene's germline CDR1 is SNHLY and CDR2 FYNNEI. Trimming took off 4 bases at V and 5 bases at J, with 5 bases between the two ends. This CDR3 region has 12 residues.

The V gene is TRBV7-9, the J gene TRBJ1-2; 7 bases match TRBD1. V lost 1 base, J lost 2 bases, and 7 bases stayed unmatched. Germline assignment: CDR1 SEHNR and CDR2 FQNEAQ (reference sequence). This CDR3 is built from 16 residues. The CDR3 region is CASSLVEGAPNYGYTF. DNA of the CDR3: TGTGCCAGCAGCTTAGTCGAGGGGGCGCCGAACTATGGCTACACCTTC.

This chain links TRBV27 with TRBJ2-6; the D gene is possibly TRBD2 (6 bases). Germline CDR1 MNHEY, CDR2 SMNVEV (reference sequence). Trimming took off 3 bases at V and 4 bases at J, with 10 bases between the two ends. This CDR3 is built from 15 residues. CDR3 DNA: TGTGCCAGCAGTTTTGGGGCGGGAGGGGCCAACGTCCTGACTTTC. Translating it yields CASSFGAGGANVLTF.

The chain has TRBV2 and TRBJ2-3; D gene ambiguous. V lost 3 bases to trimming and J lost 2 bases, with 12 bases between them. CDR3 length: 15 amino acids. The germline CDR1 and CDR2 sequences are SNHLY and FYNNEI. The CDR3 coding sequence is TGTGCCAGCAGTGACTCCTCCGCGGTCACAGATACGCAGTATTTT. It translates to CASSDSSAVTDTQYF.

This chain links TRBV28 with TRBJ2-1, with a tentative D call TRBD1 (6 bases). This CDR3 has 16 residues. Germline-derived CDR1 and CDR2 are MDHEN and SYDVKM. V dropped 4 bases and J dropped 2 bases, with 15 bases sitting between them. This CDR3 reads CASSSTQGDPYNEQFF. The CDR3 region has the DNA TGTGCCAGCAGTTCCACACAGGGAGACCCCTACAATGAGCAGTTCTTC.

V usage is TRBV4-3 and J usage is TRBJ1-3; D perhaps matches TRBD1 (6 bases). The germline gives CDR1 LGHNA, CDR2 YSLEER. The CDR3 spans 13 residues. V lost 0 bases and J lost 8, with 8 bases in between. Here the CDR3 DNA reads TGCGCCAGCAGCCAAGAAGGGGGACACACCATATATTTT. Protein product: CASSQEGGHTIYF.

The chain couples TRBV16 to TRBJ2-7; D possibly corresponds to TRBD1 (5 bases). CDR1 and CDR2 (germline): KGHSY, FQNENV. The V end was cut by 2 bases, the J end by 2 bases, with 10 bases between. This CDR3 has 14 residues. The DNA for the CDR3 is TGTGCCAGCAGCCAAGCGACAGTGGCCTACGAGCAGTACTTC. It codes for CASSQATVAYEQYF. The whole variable domain, filled in from reference TRBV16 and TRBJ2-7, reads GEEVAQTPKHLVRGEGQKAKLYCAPIKGHSYVFWYQQVLKNEFKFLISFQNENVFDETGMPKERFSAKCLPNSPCSLEIQATKLEDSAVYFCASSQATVAYEQYFGPGTRLTVT.